Below are 10 T cell receptor beta chains sequenced from a single sample in a study of CD8 T cells in ankylosing spondylitis. Overall study results and limits: A TCR beta motif of several highly homologous variants seemed to mark ankylosing spondylitis blood.

Their antigens are not known. TCRdb reanalysed the 5' RACE reads using MiXCR and keeps one entry per CDR3 protein. The repertoire consists of roughly 700,000 distinct CDR3 sequences, with around a fifth occurring once and the leading ten covering 19%. The source material was blood, either unsorted or a sorted T cell fraction (not recorded which). The receptors were gathered from a male donor with ankylosing spondylitis.

This clonotype was observed a handful of times. This CDR3 reads CASSLEDGVLYGYTF. The DNA for the CDR3 is TGCGCCAGCAGCTTGGAAGATGGGGTCCTCTATGGCTACACCTTC. The chain couples TRBV5-1 to TRBJ1-2; D call uncertain. Germline V gene lookup returns CDR1 SGHRS and CDR2 YFSETQ. V was shortened by 0 bases and J by 4 bases, with 13 bases between the two germline ends. There are 15 residues in the CDR3.

This clonotype was seen a few times. J is TRBJ2-1 and V is TRBV29-1, with a tentative D call TRBD2 (7 bases). The V gene's germline CDR1 is SQVTM and CDR2 ANQGSEA. This CDR3 is 15 amino acids long. Trimming shortened V by 5 bases and J by 1 base, and 15 bases separated the two germline ends. DNA for the CDR3: TGCAGCGTTTTGGGGGGGGCGGATTCCTACAATGAGCAGTTCTTC. As protein: CSVLGGADSYNEQFF.

The chain is built from TRBV5-5 and TRBJ2-1; 13 bases are shared with TRBD2. The CDR3 spans 17 residues. CDR1 and CDR2 (germline): SGHKS, YYEKEE (reference sequence). J gave up 4 bases and V 1 base, and 5 bases lay outside the gene matches. CDR3 protein: CASSLTSGRATYNEQFF. In DNA form, the CDR3 reads TGTGCCAGCAGCTTGACTAGCGGGAGGGCCACATACAATGAGCAGTTCTTC. The whole variable domain, remainder taken from reference TRBV5-5 and TRBJ2-1, is DAGVTQSPTHLIKTRGQQVTLRCSPISGHKSVSWYQQVLGQGPQFIFQYYEKEERGRGNFPDRFSARQFPNYSSELNVNALLLGDSALYLCASSLTSGRATYNEQFFGPGTRLTVL.

This clonotype appeared a few times. J is TRBJ1-1 and V is TRBV4-1; TRBD1 matches 9 bases. The trim removed 0 bases at V and 0 bases at J, leaving 5 bases unmatched. The CDR3 sequence is 17 residues long. Looked up from germline, CDR1 is MGHRA and CDR2 is YSYEKL. CDR3 bases: TGCGCCAGCAGCCAAGAACAGGGGGCATCGCTGAACACTGAAGCTTTCTTT. This gives the protein CASSQEQGASLNTEAFF.

This clonotype appeared a few times. The CDR3 is CASSLGTRATEAFF. The CDR3 DNA reads TGTGCCAGCTCACTAGGGACAAGGGCGACTGAAGCTTTCTTT. The genes are TRBV18 and TRBJ1-1; TRBD1 is a possible D gene (6 bases). With 4 bases removed from V and 5 bases from J, the gap between germline ends came to 14 bases. Per the germline V gene, CDR1 is KGHSH and CDR2 is LQKENI. The CDR3 spans 14 residues.

J is TRBJ2-5 and V is TRBV28, with D perhaps being TRBD1 or TRBD2 (5 bases each). Germline assignment: CDR1 MDHEN and CDR2 SYDVKM. The V gene lost 2 bases and the J gene lost 9 bases, with 22 bases spanning the gap. The CDR3 totals 16 residues. CDR3 residues: CASSLGGLAGLEAQYF. The CDR3 DNA reads TGTGCCAGCAGTTTAGGGGGTCTAGCCGGATTGGAGGCCCAGTACTTC. Filled out from reference TRBV28 and TRBJ2-5, the complete variable domain reads DVKVTQSSRYLVKRTGEKVFLECVQDMDHENMFWYRQDPGLGLRLIYFSYDVKMKEKGDIPEGYSVSREKKERFSLILESASTNQTSMYLCASSLGGLAGLEAQYFGPGTRLLVL.

This clonotype was seen only a few times. This chain connects TRBV12-3 or TRBV12-4 to TRBJ2-1; TRBD1 aligns across 7 bases. CDR3 size: 13 residues. Germline trimming cut 6 bases from V and 7 bases from J; bases unmatched to any gene: 6. The CDR3: CASSGTVVNEQFF. CDR3 sequence (DNA): TGTGCCAGCAGCGGGACAGTCGTGAATGAGCAGTTCTTC.

The V call is TRBV5-1, the J call TRBJ2-7; D not resolved. Germline V gene sequence: CDR1 SGHRS, CDR2 YFSETQ. V was cut by 0 bases and J by 2 bases, with 6 bases left in between. The CDR3 consists of 13 residues. CDR3 in DNA: TGCGCCAGCAGCTTGGCTCCGGCCTACGAGCAGTACTTC. Protein product: CASSLAPAYEQYF.

This clonotype was seen only a few times. CDR3: CASSHQAGGGYNEQFF. The CDR3 bases are TGCGCCAGCAGCCACCAAGCGGGAGGGGGCTACAATGAGCAGTTCTTC. The chain joins TRBV4-3 to TRBJ2-1, with TRBD2 identical over 10 bases. Germline loops: CDR1 LGHNA, CDR2 YSLEER. V lost 3 bases, J lost 3 bases, and 5 bases stayed unmatched. This CDR3 contains 16 residues.

V and J are TRBV20-1 and TRBJ2-3, with D maybe TRBD2 (6 bases). Germline CDR1 is DFQATT and CDR2 is SNEGSKA (reference sequence). This CDR3 comprises 15 residues. V gave up 1 base and J gave up 5 bases, with 16 bases separating them. The CDR3 sequence: CSARVGPGGRDTQYF. Written as DNA, the CDR3 is TGCAGTGCTAGAGTTGGTCCCGGGGGTCGAGATACGCAGTATTTT.